These 32 T cell receptor beta chains were sequenced from one sample in a study of T-cell reconstitution after alpha-beta-depleted transplantation in children (TCRdb year 2016). The sample's treatment or condition label, in plain terms: allogeneic hematopoietic cell transplantation with graft depleted of TCRalphabeta T cells and CD19 B cells. Library preparation was by PCR. The sequencer was an Illumina HiSeq 2500. TCR library preparation used molecular barcoding, with unique molecular identifiers applied to normalize quantification of the TCRbeta repertoire. TCRdb cleaned the public reads at Q25 with fastp, built clones with MiXCR and kept in-frame beta chains. Entries are consolidated by CDR3 protein sequence, retaining the most common genes and DNA. Counted in this sample were around 80,000 distinct CDR3 sequences; over 15% of them appeared once. 40% to 65% of the sample is in the top ten clones.

Sequencing was performed on PBMCs, mostly from graft donor cells, taken 360 days after TCRalphabeta/CD19-depleted stem cell transplant. Receptors originate from a male patient between 2 and 15 years old who had a stem cell transplant for acute lymphoblastic leukemia, so the T cells may come from the graft donor.

This clonotype showed up just a few times. The rearrangement joins TRBV9 to TRBJ2-1; TRBD2 agrees at 14 bases. The germline CDR1 and CDR2 sequences are SGDLS and YYNGEE. The CDR3 runs to 16 residues. V dropped 0 bases and J dropped 7; count of bases not matched to a gene: 3. In DNA, the CDR3 is TGTGCCAGCAGCGTAGGAGGGACTAGCGGGAGAAATGAGCAGTTCTTC. Amino acids: CASSVGGTSGRNEQFF.

The V gene is TRBV20-1, the J gene TRBJ2-1; 8 nucleotides agree with TRBD2. Germline CDR1 and CDR2: DFQATT and SNEGSKA (reference sequence). The CDR3 is 13 amino acids. After removal of 4 bases from V and 8 bases from J, the junction contained 7 bases not matched to a gene. CDR3 bases: TGCAGTGCTACAGCGGGAGACTTCGATGAGCAGTTCTTC. The encoded protein is CSATAGDFDEQFF.

This sequence joins TRBV6-1 and TRBJ2-3; no clear D. V was pared by 0 bases and J by 5 bases, with 3 bases between. Germline CDR1 is MNHNS and CDR2 is SASEGT. The CDR3 covers 12 residues. The CDR3 is CASSEARDTQYF. The CDR3 nucleotides are TGTGCCAGCAGTGAAGCCCGAGATACGCAGTATTTT.

This clonotype was recorded at least ten times. The chain recombines TRBV7-2 with TRBJ1-2; D may be TRBD1 (6 bases). The CDR3 is made up of 14 amino acids. Germline V lookup: CDR1 SGHTA, CDR2 FQGNSA. The germline V and J ends were trimmed by 4 bases and 5 bases, with 14 bases remaining between them. Here the CDR3 DNA reads TGTGCCAGCAGCTCACAGGGAGGGGGTTATGGCTACACCTTC. It yields the protein CASSSQGGGYGYTF.

The chain carries TRBV10-3 and TRBJ2-1; D is possibly TRBD2 (6 bases). Germline values: CDR1 ENHRY, CDR2 SYGVKD. V shed 8 bases and J shed 7 bases, with 15 bases lying between them. The CDR3 contains 13 residues. This CDR3 reads CAIGLATFNEQFF. The DNA of the CDR3 is TGTGCCATCGGGCTAGCGACCTTTAATGAGCAGTTCTTC.

The chain joins TRBV20-1 to TRBJ1-5, with TRBD1 matching over 8 bases. This CDR3 region has 15 residues. V trimming: 2 bases; J trimming: 0 bases; junction bases outside the gene matches: 3. Germline V CDR1 and CDR2: DFQATT, SNEGSKA (reference sequence). The DNA of the CDR3 is TGCAGTGCTAGACGGACAGGGTATAGCAATCAGCCCCAGCATTTT. It specifies CSARRTGYSNQPQHF.

This chain uses TRBV5-1 with TRBJ2-7; 8 nucleotides line up with TRBD2. Germline CDR1 and CDR2: SGHRS and YFSETQ. There are 15 residues in the CDR3. Trimming at V came to 3 bases and at J to 2 bases, leaving 7 bases not matched to a gene. CDR3 nucleotide sequence: TGCGCCAGCAGCTCTGGACTAGCTCGAACCTACGAGCAGTACTTC. Its translation is CASSSGLARTYEQYF.

This clonotype was seen only a few times. CDR3 sequence reads: CASSFLAPLAGGLDEQFF. CDR3 sequence (DNA): TGTGCCAGCAGTTTCCTCGCCCCGCTAGCGGGAGGGCTAGATGAGCAGTTCTTC. The chain joins TRBV12-3 or TRBV12-4 to TRBJ2-1; the match to TRBD2 covers 12 bases. V shed 3 bases, J shed 8 bases, and the junction held 14 bases outside the gene matches. This CDR3 region has 18 residues.

V gene TRBV7-8 combines with J gene TRBJ2-5; either TRBD1 or TRBD2 may supply D (5 bases each). The CDR3 is 16 residues long. Looked up from germline, CDR1 is SGHVS and CDR2 is FQNEAQ. V was trimmed by 6 bases and J by 2 bases, leaving 19 bases between them. CDR3 bases: TGTGCCAGCAGTTTGACGTTCAAAGGGGAGCAAGAGACCCAGTACTTC. Translated: CASSLTFKGEQETQYF.

This clonotype was seen at least ten times. The V and J genes are TRBV5-1 and TRBJ2-1, with 9 bases that match TRBD2. Germline V gene sequence: CDR1 SGHRS, CDR2 YFSETQ. This CDR3 is built from 14 residues. With 4 bases clipped from V and 5 bases from J, the junction kept 4 bases outside the gene matches. The CDR3 sequence: CASSRTSVNNEQFF. The CDR3 nucleotides read TGCGCCAGCAGCCGGACTAGCGTTAACAATGAGCAGTTCTTC. Variable domain in full (rest from reference TRBV5-1 and TRBJ2-1): KAGVTQTPRYLIKTRGQQVTLSCSPISGHRSVSWYQQTPGQGLQFLFEYFSETQRNKGNFPGRFSGRQFSNSRSEMNVSTLELGDSALYLCASSRTSVNNEQFFGPGTRLTVL.

V gene TRBV24-1 combines with J gene TRBJ2-5; 8 nucleotides align to TRBD1. The germline CDR1 and CDR2 sequences are KGHDR and SFDVKD. Trimming took 4 bases from V and 1 from J; bases not matched to a gene: 4. The CDR3 runs to 15 residues. CDR3 residues: CATSEPGQVQETQYF. As DNA, the CDR3 is TGTGCCACCAGTGAGCCGGGACAGGTCCAAGAGACCCAGTACTTC.

The chain joins TRBV3-1 to TRBJ2-5; D assignment may be TRBD1 or TRBD2 (5 bases each). The germline V gene encodes CDR1 LGHDT and CDR2 YNNKEL (reference sequence). CDR3 size: 14 residues. V was clipped by 4 bases and J by 5 bases, with 14 bases between them. CDR3 nucleotide sequence: TGTGCCAGCAGCCGTTGGGACCCCGGGGAGACCCAGTACTTC. Its translation: CASSRWDPGETQYF.

In this sample, this clonotype turned up a few times. The chain joins TRBV5-1 to TRBJ2-1; D unresolved. Trimming pared 4 bases from V and 6 bases from J, leaving 26 bases between. The CDR3 covers 18 residues. Germline V gives CDR1 SGHRS, CDR2 YFSETQ. This CDR3 is CASSHVKLSPGLFNEQFF. The DNA for the CDR3 is TGCGCCAGCAGCCACGTCAAGCTAAGTCCCGGTTTATTCAATGAGCAGTTCTTC. The variable domain in full, completed from reference TRBV5-1 and TRBJ2-1, reads KAGVTQTPRYLIKTRGQQVTLSCSPISGHRSVSWYQQTPGQGLQFLFEYFSETQRNKGNFPGRFSGRQFSNSRSEMNVSTLELGDSALYLCASSHVKLSPGLFNEQFFGPGTRLTVL.

This clonotype showed up just a few times. The J gene is TRBJ2-7, the V gene TRBV12-3 or TRBV12-4, with D possibly matching TRBD2 (6 bases). This CDR3 comprises 16 residues. V lost 3 bases and J lost 2, with 17 bases in between. The CDR3 spells CASSFYLRERAYEQYF. In DNA, the CDR3 is TGTGCCAGCAGTTTTTACTTGCGCGAGCGGGCCTACGAGCAGTACTTC.

The J gene is TRBJ2-7, the V gene TRBV5-1; perhaps TRBD1 as D (6 bases). V was trimmed by 0 bases and J by 0 bases, leaving 10 bases between them. The CDR3 contains 15 residues. Germline V gives CDR1 SGHRS, CDR2 YFSETQ. For the CDR3, the DNA is TGCGCCAGCAGCTTGGGGACAGCGGCCTCCTACGAGCAGTACTTC. Encoded protein: CASSLGTAASYEQYF. The variable domain in full, with the rest retrieved from reference TRBV5-1 and TRBJ2-7, is KAGVTQTPRYLIKTRGQQVTLSCSPISGHRSVSWYQQTPGQGLQFLFEYFSETQRNKGNFPGRFSGRQFSNSRSEMNVSTLELGDSALYLCASSLGTAASYEQYFGPGTRLTVT.

This clonotype showed up just a few times. The chain recombines TRBV7-9 with TRBJ2-1; 9 bases are shared with TRBD1. This CDR3 contains 15 residues. CDR1 and CDR2 (germline): SEHNR, FQNEAQ (reference sequence). After removal of 4 bases from V and 2 bases from J, the junction contained 3 bases not matched to a gene. CDR3 sequence reads: CASSWGQGPYNEQFF. In nucleotides, the CDR3 is TGTGCCAGCAGCTGGGGACAGGGCCCCTACAATGAGCAGTTCTTC.

This sequence joins TRBV5-1 and TRBJ1-2; D remains unclear. This CDR3 has 15 amino acids. Germline V gene sequence: CDR1 SGHRS, CDR2 YFSETQ. V lost 0 bases and J 4 bases, leaving 13 bases between the germline ends. The CDR3 spells CASSLANAPLYGYTF. In nucleotides, the CDR3 is TGCGCCAGCAGCTTGGCCAACGCCCCCCTCTATGGCTACACCTTC.

This clonotype was observed a few times. This chain links TRBV10-3 with TRBJ2-2; weak D call: TRBD2 (6 bases). Between the trimmed V and J ends, which lost 10 bases and 1 base, there was a span of 16 bases. The CDR3 loop spans 15 amino acids. Germline-derived CDR1 and CDR2 are ENHRY and SYGVKD. The CDR3 bases are TGTGCCACCCGGGAGTGGACACTGAACACCGGGGAGCTGTTTTTT. This translates into CATREWTLNTGELFF.

This clonotype turned up a few times. This chain connects TRBV9 to TRBJ2-1, with TRBD2 matching 14 bases. The CDR3 runs 15 residues. From germline, CDR1 is SGDLS and CDR2 YYNGEE. V shed 3 bases and J 6 bases; nucleotides not matched to a gene: 2. In DNA form, the CDR3 reads TGTGCCAGCAGCGCGACTAGCGGGAGGGCCAATGAGCAGTTCTTC. This gives the protein CASSATSGRANEQFF.

This clonotype has only a few counts. The chain employs TRBV5-1 and TRBJ2-1; TRBD2 aligns across 8 bases. V lost 4 bases, J lost 5 bases, and 5 bases stayed unmatched. The CDR3 covers 14 residues. Germline V CDR1 and CDR2: SGHRS, YFSETQ. CDR3 coding DNA: TGCGCCAGCAGCAGAGGACTAGCCAACAATGAGCAGTTCTTC. Translation: CASSRGLANNEQFF.

This clonotype was counted at least ten times. The J gene is TRBJ1-1, the V gene TRBV6-1; TRBD1 matches at 7 bases. The CDR3 runs 15 residues. Germline trimming cut 4 bases from V and 3 bases from J; bases unmatched to any gene: 8. Germline CDR1 and CDR2: MNHNS and SASEGT. The CDR3 DNA is TGTGCCAGCAGTGTTACAGGGGAGGTAGACACTGAAGCTTTCTTT. Translated, it gives CASSVTGEVDTEAFF.

This clonotype was observed a handful of times. V gene TRBV20-1 combines with J gene TRBJ2-5; D unclear. From germline, CDR1 is DFQATT and CDR2 SNEGSKA (reference sequence). The CDR3 spans 10 residues. V was pared by 6 bases and J by 10 bases, with 12 bases between. CDR3 bases: TGCAGTGCCCCCACCAGAGACCAGTACTTC. It specifies CSAPTRDQYF.

In its sample, this clonotype was seen a few times. The V gene is TRBV5-6, the J gene TRBJ2-7; TRBD2 might be the D (6 bases). With 0 bases removed from V and 2 bases from J, the gap between germline ends came to 6 bases. Germline-derived CDR1 and CDR2 are SGHDT and YYEEEE. The CDR3 length is 13 residues. The CDR3 sequence is CASSLGGTYEQYF. DNA for the CDR3: TGTGCCAGCAGCTTGGGCGGGACCTACGAGCAGTACTTC.

This clonotype has a handful of counts. The V gene is TRBV7-9, the J gene TRBJ2-3; D is perhaps TRBD2 (5 bases). In germline, CDR1 is SEHNR, CDR2 FQNEAQ (reference sequence). The CDR3 is made up of 16 amino acids. V gave up 0 bases and J gave up 2 bases, with 12 bases separating them. This CDR3 reads CASSLAYWGDTDTQYF. CDR3 DNA sequence: TGTGCCAGCAGCTTAGCGTACTGGGGAGACACAGATACGCAGTATTTT. Variable domain in full (rest from reference TRBV7-9 and TRBJ2-3): DTGVSQNPRHKITKRGQNVTFRCDPISEHNRLYWYRQTLGQGPEFLTYFQNEAQLEKSRLLSDRFSAERPKGSFSTLEIQRTEQGDSAMYLCASSLAYWGDTDTQYFGPGTRLTVL.

This clonotype was seen many times. The chain has TRBV7-9 and TRBJ2-7; 10 nucleotides match TRBD1. V lost 3 bases to trimming and J lost 3 bases; unmatched junction nucleotides: 2. CDR1 is SEHNR and CDR2 is FQNEAQ in the germline V gene (reference sequence). CDR3 length equals 14 residues. CDR3 sequence reads: CASSLTGGIYEQYF. In DNA form, the CDR3 reads TGTGCCAGCAGCTTGACAGGGGGCATCTACGAGCAGTACTTC.

This chain joins TRBV20-1 and TRBJ2-7; possible D gene TRBD1, 7 bases. Trimming shortened V by 0 bases and J by 9 bases, and 12 bases separated the two germline ends. The CDR3 has 12 residues. The germline V gene has CDR1 DFQATT and CDR2 SNEGSKA (reference sequence). The CDR3 is CSAREWGDRQYF. Here the CDR3 DNA reads TGCAGTGCTAGAGAATGGGGGGACAGGCAGTACTTC.

The sample holds a few counts of this clonotype. The chain combines TRBV9 with TRBJ2-3; no clear D. The length of the CDR3 is 14 residues. V was shortened by 2 bases and J by 6 bases, with 13 bases between the two germline ends. The germline V gene encodes CDR1 SGDLS and CDR2 YYNGEE. CDR3 in DNA: TGTGCCAGCAGCGTCCCCGGGTCATCTGATACGCAGTATTTT. This sequence encodes CASSVPGSSDTQYF. Looking up the rest from reference TRBV9 and TRBJ2-3 gives the full variable domain: DSGVTQTPKHLITATGQRVTLRCSPRSGDLSVYWYQQSLDQGLQFLIQYYNGEERAKGNILERFSAQQFPDLHSELNLSSLELGDSALYFCASSVPGSSDTQYFGPGTRLTVL.

This clonotype was observed at least ten times. The genes are TRBV4-2 and TRBJ2-7; TRBD2 is a possible D gene (6 bases). Trimming pared 3 bases from V and 0 bases from J, leaving 15 bases between. The CDR3 runs to 16 residues. Germline V lookup: CDR1 LGHNA, CDR2 YNFKEQ. CDR3 residues: CASSHTSHSGSYEQYF. The CDR3 DNA follows: TGTGCCAGCAGCCATACCTCTCATAGCGGCTCCTACGAGCAGTACTTC.

J is TRBJ2-7 and V is TRBV2; TRBD2 aligns across 11 bases. Trimming removed 8 bases from V and 2 bases from J; junction bases left unmatched: 5. Germline V lookup: CDR1 SNHLY, CDR2 FYNNEI. This CDR3 is built from 14 residues. The CDR3 region has the DNA TGTGCCAGCGGGACTAGCGGAAAGACCTACGAGCAGTACTTC. This codes for CASGTSGKTYEQYF.

This clonotype was counted ten times or more. The CDR3 reads CASSKALSREGIGETQYF. CDR3 sequence (DNA): TGTGCCAGCAGCAAAGCGCTTTCGAGGGAGGGGATAGGGGAGACCCAGTACTTC. The chain employs TRBV21-1 and TRBJ2-5; no check of the table's D call, TRBD2, against the DNA was made. TRBV21-1 is annotated as a pseudogene. The CDR3 consists of 18 residues.

This clonotype was seen only a few times. The chain carries TRBV12-3 or TRBV12-4 and TRBJ1-4; D remains unclear. The CDR3 is made up of 11 amino acids. Trimming took off 3 bases at V and 7 bases at J, with 3 bases between the two ends. CDR3 residues: CASSFSEKLFF. The CDR3 bases are TGTGCCAGCAGTTTTAGTGAAAAACTGTTTTTT.

This rearrangement joins TRBV27 to TRBJ2-1; 7 nucleotides match TRBD1. The trim removed 7 bases at V and 5 bases at J, leaving 8 bases unmatched. CDR1 and CDR2 from the germline V gene are MNHEY and SMNVEV (reference sequence). This CDR3 has 14 residues. The CDR3 here is CASNRQGGNNEQFF. CDR3 bases: TGTGCCAGCAACCGACAGGGTGGGAACAATGAGCAGTTCTTC.